The subject of this entry is one TCR beta chain. HIV-negative, healthy adults without recent acute infections or vaccinations were the donors. Caucasian adults living in Nashville, Tennessee, provided all samples. The sample originates from a study of shared clonotypes between healthy human individuals. Study context: CD4 naive cells filled three plates per donor, CD4 memory three, CD8 naive two and CD8 memory one.

Several immunoSEQ plates held equal portions of the genomic DNA taken from each subset. Profiled with immunoSEQ multiplex PCR; TCRdb holds only in-frame clones, not every one. The table records a few hundred thousand clones, roughly 70% of them present only once. CDR1 is MNHNS, CDR2 SASEGT, per germline. The ends were cut back, 3 bases at V and 11 bases at J, with 8 bases in the middle. This CDR3 has 11 residues. The source material was memory CD4+ T cells sorted from blood. Subset here: CD45RA-negative fraction. V is TRBV6-1 and J is TRBJ1-5; D ambiguous. This sequence was found in a man aged 25-45 years in good health. The CDR3 sequence: CASSDLSSQHF. The DNA of the CDR3 is TGTGCCAGCAGTGACCTGTCGTCCCAGCATTTT.